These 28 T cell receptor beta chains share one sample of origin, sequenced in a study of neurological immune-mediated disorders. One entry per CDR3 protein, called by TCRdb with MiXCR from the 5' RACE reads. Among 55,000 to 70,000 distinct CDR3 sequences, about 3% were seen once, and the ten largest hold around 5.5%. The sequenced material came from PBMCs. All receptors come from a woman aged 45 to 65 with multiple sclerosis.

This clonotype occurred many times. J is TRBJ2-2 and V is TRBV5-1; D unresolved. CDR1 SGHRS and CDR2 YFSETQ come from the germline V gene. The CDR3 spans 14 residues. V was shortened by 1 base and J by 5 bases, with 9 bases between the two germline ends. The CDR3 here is CASSLIVGTGELFF. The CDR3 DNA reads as TGCGCCAGCAGCTTGATCGTTGGAACCGGGGAGCTGTTTTTT.

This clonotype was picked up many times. CDR3 amino acids: CASSQGQPGANVLTF. The DNA for the CDR3 is TGCGCCAGCAGCCAGGGACAGCCCGGGGCCAACGTCCTGACTTTC. The chain uses TRBV5-1 and TRBJ2-6; 7 nucleotides agree with TRBD1. This CDR3 is built from 15 residues. Looked up from germline, CDR1 is SGHRS and CDR2 is YFSETQ. V lost 4 bases, J lost 4 bases, and 5 bases stayed unmatched.

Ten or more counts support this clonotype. The CDR3 loop reads CASMRTATNTGELFF. CDR3 in DNA: TGTGCCAGCATGAGGACAGCTACGAACACCGGGGAGCTGTTTTTT. The gene calls are TRBV6-5 and TRBJ2-2, with D perhaps TRBD1 (6 bases). Germline CDR1 and CDR2: MNHEY and SVGAGI. The CDR3 runs to 15 residues. Deletions cut 7 bases from V and 0 bases from J, with 12 bases between.

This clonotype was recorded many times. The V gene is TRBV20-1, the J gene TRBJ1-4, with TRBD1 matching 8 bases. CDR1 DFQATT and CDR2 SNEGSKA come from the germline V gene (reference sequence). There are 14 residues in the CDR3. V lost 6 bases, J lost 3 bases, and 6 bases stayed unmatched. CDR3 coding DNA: TGCAGTGCGACACAGGGGGAAGCTAATGAAAAACTGTTTTTT. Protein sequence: CSATQGEANEKLFF.

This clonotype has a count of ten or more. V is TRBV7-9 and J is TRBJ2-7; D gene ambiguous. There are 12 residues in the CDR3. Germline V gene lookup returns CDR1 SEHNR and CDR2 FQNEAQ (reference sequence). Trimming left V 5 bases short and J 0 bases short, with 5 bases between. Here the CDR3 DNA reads TGTGCCAGCAGCAAGAGCTCCTACGAGCAGTACTTC. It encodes CASSKSSYEQYF.

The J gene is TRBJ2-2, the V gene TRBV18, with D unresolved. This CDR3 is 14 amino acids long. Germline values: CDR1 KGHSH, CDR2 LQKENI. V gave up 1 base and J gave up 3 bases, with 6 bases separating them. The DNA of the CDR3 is TGTGCCAGCTCACCACTTGGGGACACCGGGGAGCTGTTTTTT. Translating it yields CASSPLGDTGELFF.

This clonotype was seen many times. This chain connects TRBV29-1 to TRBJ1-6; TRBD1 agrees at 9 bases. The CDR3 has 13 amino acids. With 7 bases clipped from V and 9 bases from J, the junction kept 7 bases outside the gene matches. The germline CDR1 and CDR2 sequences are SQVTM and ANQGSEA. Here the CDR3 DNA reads TGCAGCGCGAGGACAGGGGAGAGTTCACCCCTCCACTTT. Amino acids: CSARTGESSPLHF.

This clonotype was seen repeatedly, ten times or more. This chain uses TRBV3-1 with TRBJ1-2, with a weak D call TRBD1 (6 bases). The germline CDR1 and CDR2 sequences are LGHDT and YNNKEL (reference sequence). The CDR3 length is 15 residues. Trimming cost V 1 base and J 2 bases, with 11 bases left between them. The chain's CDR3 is CASSQGWTANYGYTF. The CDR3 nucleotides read TGTGCCAGCAGCCAAGGATGGACAGCGAACTATGGCTACACCTTC.

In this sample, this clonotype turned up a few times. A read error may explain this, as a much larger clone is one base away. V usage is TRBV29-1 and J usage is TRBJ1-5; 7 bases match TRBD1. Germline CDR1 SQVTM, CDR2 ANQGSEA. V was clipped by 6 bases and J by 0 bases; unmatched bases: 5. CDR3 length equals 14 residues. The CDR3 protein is CSVEQGNSNQPQHF. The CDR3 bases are TGCAGCGTGGAACAGGGGAATAGCAATCAGCCCCAGCATTTT.

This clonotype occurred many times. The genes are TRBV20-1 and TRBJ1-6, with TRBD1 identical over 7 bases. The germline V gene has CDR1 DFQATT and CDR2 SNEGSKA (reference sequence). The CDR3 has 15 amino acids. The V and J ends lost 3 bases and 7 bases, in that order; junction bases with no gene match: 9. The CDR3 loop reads CSARVPGGSNSPLHF. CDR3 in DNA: TGCAGTGCTAGGGTGCCAGGGGGGAGCAATTCACCCCTCCACTTT.

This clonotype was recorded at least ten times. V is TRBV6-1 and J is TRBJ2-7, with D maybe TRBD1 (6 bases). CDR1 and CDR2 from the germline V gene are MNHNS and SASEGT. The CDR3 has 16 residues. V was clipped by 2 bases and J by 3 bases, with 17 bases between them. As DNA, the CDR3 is TGTGCCAGCAGTGAAAAGTTTAGGGACACGGTCTACGAGCAGTACGTC. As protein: CASSEKFRDTVYEQYV.

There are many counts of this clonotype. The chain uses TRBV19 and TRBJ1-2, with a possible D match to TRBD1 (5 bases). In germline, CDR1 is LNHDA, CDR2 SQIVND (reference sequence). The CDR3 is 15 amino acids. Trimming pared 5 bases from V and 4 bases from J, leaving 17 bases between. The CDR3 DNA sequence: TGTGCCAGTAGTCCGGGCCGACAGACCTCCTATGGCTACACCTTC. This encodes CASSPGRQTSYGYTF.

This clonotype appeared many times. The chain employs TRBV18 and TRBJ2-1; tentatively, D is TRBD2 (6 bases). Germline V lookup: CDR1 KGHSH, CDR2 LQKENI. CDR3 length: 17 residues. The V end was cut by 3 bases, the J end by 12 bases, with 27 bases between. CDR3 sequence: CASSPLRAGGPQSGQFF. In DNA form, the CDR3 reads TGTGCCAGCTCACCCCTGCGAGCGGGCGGACCCCAGTCGGGGCAGTTCTTC.

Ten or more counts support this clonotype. CDR3 nucleotide sequence: TGTGCCACCAGTGATCCCGGGACAGGGGATAATGAGCAGTTCTTC. Its protein product is CATSDPGTGDNEQFF. This chain links TRBV24-1 with TRBJ2-1, with 10 nucleotides matching TRBD1. The V gene end was trimmed by 3 bases and the J gene end by 7 bases; junction bases not matched to a gene: 5. The CDR3 totals 15 residues. Germline CDR1 and CDR2: KGHDR and SFDVKD.

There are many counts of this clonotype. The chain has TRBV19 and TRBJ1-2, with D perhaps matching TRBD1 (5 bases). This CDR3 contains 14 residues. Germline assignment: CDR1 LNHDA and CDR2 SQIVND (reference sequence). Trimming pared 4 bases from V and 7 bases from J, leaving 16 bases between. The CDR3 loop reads CASSTRPGQGGYTF. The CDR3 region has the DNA TGTGCCAGTAGTACCCGACCGGGGCAGGGTGGCTACACCTTC. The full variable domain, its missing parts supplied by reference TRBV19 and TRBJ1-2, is DGGITQSPKYLFRKEGQNVTLSCEQNLNHDAMYWYRQDPGQGLRLIYYSQIVNDFQKGDIAEGYSVSREKKESFPLTVTSAQKNPTAFYLCASSTRPGQGGYTFGSGTRLTVV.

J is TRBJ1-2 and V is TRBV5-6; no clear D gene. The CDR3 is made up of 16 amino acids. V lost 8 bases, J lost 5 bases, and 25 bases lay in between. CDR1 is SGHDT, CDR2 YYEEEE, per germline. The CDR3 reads CARSPSGALQRYGYTF. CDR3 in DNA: TGTGCCAGAAGCCCCTCGGGAGCCCTACAAAGATATGGCTACACCTTC.

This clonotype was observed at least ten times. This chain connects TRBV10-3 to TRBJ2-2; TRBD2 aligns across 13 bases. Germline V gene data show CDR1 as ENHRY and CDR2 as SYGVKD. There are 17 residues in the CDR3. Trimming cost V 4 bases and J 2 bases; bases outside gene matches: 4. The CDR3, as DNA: TGTGCCATCAGTGCGACTAGCGGGGGGCCAAACACCGGGGAGCTGTTTTTT. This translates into CAISATSGGPNTGELFF.

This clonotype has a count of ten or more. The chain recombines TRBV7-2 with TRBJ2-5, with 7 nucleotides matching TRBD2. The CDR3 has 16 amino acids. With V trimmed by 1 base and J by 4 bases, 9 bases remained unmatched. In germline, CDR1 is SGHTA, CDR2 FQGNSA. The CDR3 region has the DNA TGTGCCAGCAGCTTAGTTTGGGGGAGGGGAGGAGAGACCCAGTACTTC. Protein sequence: CASSLVWGRGGETQYF.

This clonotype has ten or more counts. The CDR3 DNA is TGTGCCAGCAGCTTGTGGACAGGGGGCGTCGAAAATCAGCCCCAGCATTTT. This sequence encodes CASSLWTGGVENQPQHF. The chain combines TRBV7-9 with TRBJ1-5; 11 bases line up with TRBD1. Germline assignment: CDR1 SEHNR and CDR2 FQNEAQ (reference sequence). CDR3 length equals 17 residues. J gave up 4 bases and V 3 bases, and 8 bases lay outside the gene matches.

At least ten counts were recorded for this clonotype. CDR3 coding DNA: TGTGCCAGCAGCTTTAACAGAAACACCGGGGAGCTGTTTTTT. Its translation is CASSFNRNTGELFF. V usage is TRBV7-2 and J usage is TRBJ2-2; unclear D gene. The germline gives CDR1 SGHTA, CDR2 FQGNSA. The CDR3 spans 14 residues. The V and J ends lost 3 bases and 2 bases respectively, with 7 bases between them.

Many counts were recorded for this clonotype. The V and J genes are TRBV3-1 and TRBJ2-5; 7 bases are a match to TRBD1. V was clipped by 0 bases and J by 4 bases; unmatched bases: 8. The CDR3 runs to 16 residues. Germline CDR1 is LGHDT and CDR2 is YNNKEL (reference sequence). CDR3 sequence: CASSQEQGWTPETQYF. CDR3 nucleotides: TGTGCCAGCAGCCAAGAACAGGGGTGGACGCCAGAGACCCAGTACTTC.

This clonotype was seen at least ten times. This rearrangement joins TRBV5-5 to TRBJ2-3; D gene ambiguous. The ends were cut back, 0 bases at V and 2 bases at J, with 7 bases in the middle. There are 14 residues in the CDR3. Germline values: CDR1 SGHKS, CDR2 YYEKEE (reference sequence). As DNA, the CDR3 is TGTGCCAGCAGCTTGGCCGGATCCACAGATACGCAGTATTTT. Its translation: CASSLAGSTDTQYF.

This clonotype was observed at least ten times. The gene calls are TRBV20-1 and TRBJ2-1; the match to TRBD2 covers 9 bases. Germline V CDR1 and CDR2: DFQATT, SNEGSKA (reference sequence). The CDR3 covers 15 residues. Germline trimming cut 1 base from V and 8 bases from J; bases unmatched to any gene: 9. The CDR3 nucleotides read TGCAGTGCTAGAGCACGGCTAGCGGGGAATTATGAGCAGTTCTTC. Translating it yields CSARARLAGNYEQFF.

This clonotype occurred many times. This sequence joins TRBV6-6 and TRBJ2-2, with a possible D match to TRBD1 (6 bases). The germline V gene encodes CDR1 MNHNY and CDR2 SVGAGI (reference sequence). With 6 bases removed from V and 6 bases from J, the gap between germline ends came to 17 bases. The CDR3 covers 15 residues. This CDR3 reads CASRPGDAPPGELFF. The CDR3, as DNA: TGTGCCAGCAGGCCAGGGGACGCTCCCCCCGGGGAGCTGTTTTTT.

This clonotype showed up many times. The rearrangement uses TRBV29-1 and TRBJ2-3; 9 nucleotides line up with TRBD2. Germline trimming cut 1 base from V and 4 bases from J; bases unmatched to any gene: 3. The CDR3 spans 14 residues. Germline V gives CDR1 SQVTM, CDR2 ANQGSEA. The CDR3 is CSVEGGRGADTQYF. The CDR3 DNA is TGCAGCGTTGAAGGCGGGAGGGGCGCAGATACGCAGTATTTT.

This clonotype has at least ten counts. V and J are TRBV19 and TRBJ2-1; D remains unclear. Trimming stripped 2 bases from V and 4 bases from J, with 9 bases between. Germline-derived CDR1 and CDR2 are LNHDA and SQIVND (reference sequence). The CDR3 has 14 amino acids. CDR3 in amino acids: CASSIQPYYNEQFF. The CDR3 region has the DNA TGTGCCAGTAGTATACAGCCTTATTACAATGAGCAGTTCTTC.

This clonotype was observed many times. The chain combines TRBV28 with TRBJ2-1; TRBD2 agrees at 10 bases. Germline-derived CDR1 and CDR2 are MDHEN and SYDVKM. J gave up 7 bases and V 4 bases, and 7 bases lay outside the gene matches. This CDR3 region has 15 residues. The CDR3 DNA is TGTGCCAGCAGTTCGATAGCGGGAGGAAATAATGAGCAGTTCTTC. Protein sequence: CASSSIAGGNNEQFF. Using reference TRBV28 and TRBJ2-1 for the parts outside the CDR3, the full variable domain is DVKVTQSSRYLVKRTGEKVFLECVQDMDHENMFWYRQDPGLGLRLIYFSYDVKMKEKGDIPEGYSVSREKKERFSLILESASTNQTSMYLCASSSIAGGNNEQFFGPGTRLTVL.

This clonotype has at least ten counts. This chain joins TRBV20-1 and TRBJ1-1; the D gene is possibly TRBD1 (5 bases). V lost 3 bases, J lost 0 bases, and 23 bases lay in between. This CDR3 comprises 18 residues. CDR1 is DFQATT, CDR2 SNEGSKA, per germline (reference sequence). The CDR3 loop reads CSASKFAGTLEMNTEAFF. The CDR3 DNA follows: TGCAGTGCTAGTAAATTCGCAGGGACGTTGGAAATGAACACTGAAGCTTTCTTT.